This TCR beta chain was identified during a study of blood T cell repertoires in COVID-19. At the level of the study: Material from acute and convalescent COVID-19 was sourced from the United States, Italy and Spain. T cells, B-cell-depleted T cells, or PBMCs supplied cDNA or gDNA.

Authors' data handling: Estimated nucleated cell counts came from reference gene primer amplification. TCRdb's table, derived via immunoSEQ multiplex PCR, lists solely in-frame clones and lacks some. The DNA gave D and trimming, while V, J and clone size come from that table. The table shows about 300,000 clones, with roughly 88% occurring only once. The germline V gene has CDR1 SGHDT and CDR2 YYEEEE. This CDR3 region has 17 residues. The V end lost 4 bases, the J end lost 0 bases, and 18 bases lay between the germline ends. The sequence derives from a woman younger than 45 who had recovered from COVID-19. The V gene is TRBV5-6, the J gene TRBJ2-3, with D unresolved. The sample was peripheral blood. The CDR3 nucleotides read TGTGCCAGCAGCCTCTTGGGTCAGGTCTCTAGCACAGATACGCAGTATTTT. Amino acids: CASSLLGQVSSTDTQYF.